The present T cell receptor (beta chain) was sequenced within a study of blood T cells in healthy people across ages. The germline V gene encodes CDR1 MGHRA and CDR2 YSYEKL. This CDR3 is built from 16 residues. A sample-barcoded 5' primer and a J-beta primer mix were used in a second PCR of about 6 to 12 cycles. TCRdb itself ran the 5' RACE reads through MiXCR, one entry per CDR3 protein. The sample holds around 1,800,000 distinct CDR3 sequences, approximately 40% seen once. This clonotype was detected once. A clone one base away is much larger, so this may be a read error. The chain has TRBV4-1 and TRBJ2-4, with D possibly TRBD2 on 6 matching bases. The sequenced sample consisted of blood. This TCR derives from a human donor in good health. The CDR3 loop is CASGHPVSREWDIQYF. The CDR3 DNA sequence: TGCGCCAGCGGCCACCCTGTATCCCGGGAGTGGGACATTCAGTACTTC.